Each of the 22 T cell receptor beta chains below was sequenced from the same sample in a study of Ad26.COV2.S vaccination and SARS-CoV-2 variants. The method was immunoSEQ multiplex PCR; TCRdb's version includes in-frame clones alone and lacks a portion of them. Of under 300,000 clones in the sample, approximately 88% were seen once. Treatment described: approximately 18 received Ad26.COV2.S at low or high dose, single or two shots; about 5 received placebo; per-sample allocation not given. Sampling was done on day 63 after the first vaccine or placebo injection. Sample: peripheral blood, taken in a trial of Ad26.COV2.S vaccine versus placebo. The origin of the receptors is a person aged 18-60 years who received the Ad26.COV2.S COVID-19 vaccine or a placebo.

The V and J genes are TRBV27 and TRBJ2-6, with D perhaps TRBD1 or TRBD2 (5 bases each). Per germline, CDR1 MNHEY and CDR2 SMNVEV (reference sequence). The CDR3 consists of 17 residues. V was pared by 3 bases and J by 0 bases, with 12 bases between. CDR3 protein: CASSFRDAVSGANVLTF. The CDR3 DNA follows: TGTGCCAGCAGTTTCCGGGACGCCGTCTCTGGGGCCAACGTCCTGACTTTC.

The V gene is TRBV7-2, the J gene TRBJ2-7, with a weak D call TRBD1 (6 bases). Between the trimmed V and J ends, which lost 0 bases and 3 bases, there was a span of 6 bases. CDR3 size: 13 residues. Germline V gene lookup returns CDR1 SGHTA and CDR2 FQGNSA. The DNA of the CDR3 is TGTGCCAGCAGCTTAGCACAGGGCTACGAGCAGTACTTC. Protein product: CASSLAQGYEQYF.

Comments on this clone: A read error may account for a junction end that differs from germline. V is TRBV25-1 and J is TRBJ2-5, with 7 bases fitting TRBD2. Per germline, CDR1 MGHDK and CDR2 SYGVNS. The CDR3 spans 11 residues. CDR3 sequence: CASSGGTTLYF. The CDR3 DNA follows: TGTGCCAGCAGTGGAGGGACTACCCTGTACTTC.

The V call is TRBV12-3 or TRBV12-4, the J call TRBJ1-4; D is ambiguous. Trimming pared 5 bases from V and 8 bases from J, leaving 6 bases between. This CDR3 comprises 11 residues. The CDR3, as DNA: TGTGCCAGCAGTATCAGGGAAAAACTGTTTTTT. Residues: CASSIREKLFF.

This clone was picked up one time. The chain couples TRBV3-1 (or the pseudogene TRBV3-2) to TRBJ1-3; D gene ambiguous. V lost 0 bases and J 1 base, leaving 7 bases between the germline ends. CDR3 length: 15 amino acids. Germline V CDR1 and CDR2: LGHDT, YNNKEL (reference sequence). Here the CDR3 reads CASSQDTVSGNTIYF. The DNA for the CDR3 is TGTGCCAGCAGCCAAGACACTGTTTCTGGAAACACCATATATTTT.

The V call is TRBV3-1 (or the pseudogene TRBV3-2), the J call TRBJ2-3, with TRBD2 as a possible D gene (6 bases). V shed 4 bases and J shed 0 bases, with 20 bases lying between them. This CDR3 has 18 residues. Germline CDR1 is LGHDT and CDR2 is YNNKEL (reference sequence). The CDR3 is CASSPSRASVTSTDTQYF. The CDR3 DNA follows: TGTGCCAGCAGCCCATCACGAGCTAGCGTTACTAGCACAGATACGCAGTATTTT.

This clone turned up a few times. The chain combines TRBV18 with TRBJ2-7; 8 nucleotides line up with TRBD2. CDR3 length equals 13 residues. CDR1 is KGHSH and CDR2 is LQKENI in the germline V gene. The V and J ends lost 5 bases and 7 bases, in that order; junction bases with no gene match: 7. As DNA, the CDR3 is TGTGCCAGCTCATCGCGGACTAGCCCAGAGCAGTACGTC. Translation gives CASSSRTSPEQYV.

This clone was picked up a small number of times. The chain joins TRBV7-9 to TRBJ1-4, with TRBD1 identical over 9 bases. Trimming took 5 bases from V and 8 from J; bases not matched to a gene: 6. This CDR3 is 14 amino acids long. CDR1 SEHNR and CDR2 FQNEAQ come from the germline V gene (reference sequence). The CDR3 DNA follows: TGTGCCAGCAGCCCAGGACAGGGGCAGGAAAAACTGTTTTTT. This translates into CASSPGQGQEKLFF.

A remark on this clone: This sample also contains other DNA sequences that code for the same CDR3. The rearrangement uses TRBV19 and TRBJ1-5; no reliable D call. CDR1 is LNHDA, CDR2 SQIVND, per germline (reference sequence). The CDR3 loop spans 14 amino acids. V was trimmed by 3 bases and J by 1 base, leaving 7 bases between them. CDR3 coding DNA: TGTGCCAGTAGTATCCCGGGAAGCAATCAGCCCCAGCATTTT. Translating it yields CASSIPGSNQPQHF.

The CDR3 loop is CASSVGGLNEQYF. Here the CDR3 DNA reads TGTGCCAGCAGCGTAGGGGGGCTCAACGAGCAGTACTTC. The chain couples TRBV9 to TRBJ2-7; D might be TRBD1 (6 bases). The CDR3 is 13 residues long. Trimming pared 0 bases from V and 5 bases from J, leaving 9 bases between. Germline loops: CDR1 SGDLS, CDR2 YYNGEE.

This clone was observed a handful of times. This chain connects TRBV6-5 to TRBJ1-6; TRBD1 matches 8 bases. This CDR3 is built from 15 residues. CDR1 is MNHEY and CDR2 is SVGAGI in the germline V gene. V dropped 6 bases and J dropped 9; count of bases not matched to a gene: 10. CDR3 sequence reads: CASRTKQGGPSPLHF. The CDR3 DNA follows: TGTGCCAGCAGAACCAAACAGGGGGGGCCTTCACCCCTCCACTTT.

The chain carries TRBV6-5 and TRBJ1-2, with D unclear. V was cut by 6 bases and J by 4 bases, with 9 bases left in between. CDR3 length: 12 residues. Germline V lookup: CDR1 MNHEY, CDR2 SVGAGI. The CDR3 DNA is TGTGCCAGCAGATCGGGCAGCTATGGCTACACCTTC. Its protein is CASRSGSYGYTF.

This chain connects TRBV6-5 to TRBJ1-2; D is possibly TRBD1 (5 bases). V shed 2 bases and J shed 3 bases, with 10 bases lying between them. In germline, CDR1 is MNHEY, CDR2 SVGAGI. This CDR3 contains 14 residues. CDR3: CASSYAGHYYGYTF. DNA for the CDR3: TGTGCCAGCAGTTACGCCGGACACTACTATGGCTACACCTTC.

This clone was picked up a small number of times. The genes are TRBV19 and TRBJ2-3; possibly TRBD2 for D (7 bases). CDR3 length equals 15 residues. The germline CDR1 and CDR2 sequences are LNHDA and SQIVND (reference sequence). V was clipped by 6 bases and J by 1 base, with 14 bases between them. DNA for the CDR3: TGTGCCAGTAGCCCAACCGGGGGGCGCACAGATACGCAGTATTTT. It translates to CASSPTGGRTDTQYF. Full variable domain (remainder filled in from reference TRBV19 and TRBJ2-3): DGGITQSPKYLFRKEGQNVTLSCEQNLNHDAMYWYRQDPGQGLRLIYYSQIVNDFQKGDIAEGYSVSREKKESFPLTVTSAQKNPTAFYLCASSPTGGRTDTQYFGPGTRLTVL.

The chain links TRBV2 to TRBJ1-5, with D unresolved. Germline CDR1 and CDR2: SNHLY and FYNNEI. Trimming removed 7 bases from V and 4 bases from J, with 14 bases in between. The CDR3 contains 14 residues. CDR3 sequence: CASNSRTDNQPQHF. For the CDR3, the DNA is TGTGCCAGCAATAGTAGGACGGATAATCAGCCCCAGCATTTT.

The rearrangement uses TRBV7-3 and TRBJ2-1; 9 nucleotides agree with TRBD2. This CDR3 contains 16 residues. The ends lost 1 base at V and 10 bases at J; junction bases unmatched: 11. Germline assignment: CDR1 SGHTA and CDR2 FQGTGA. CDR3 sequence: CASSLRAAGGPWEQFF. The CDR3 DNA reads TGTGCCAGCAGCTTAAGAGCGGCGGGAGGGCCGTGGGAGCAGTTCTTC.

The V call is TRBV4-3, the J call TRBJ1-2; 7 nucleotides line up with TRBD1. V shed 5 bases, J shed 7 bases, and the junction held 19 bases outside the gene matches. Germline CDR1 and CDR2: LGHNA and YSLEER. The length of the CDR3 is 17 residues. The CDR3 spells CASSFQGGAETYGGYTF. The CDR3 DNA is TGCGCCAGCAGCTTCCAGGGGGGCGCGGAGACTTACGGTGGCTACACCTTC.

The chain uses TRBV3-1 (or the pseudogene TRBV3-2) and TRBJ1-4; no firm D call. Germline V gives CDR1 LGHDT, CDR2 YNNKEL (reference sequence). With 4 bases removed from V and 0 bases from J, the gap between germline ends came to 9 bases. This CDR3 contains 15 residues. CDR3 sequence reads: CASSPDLATNEKLFF. CDR3 sequence (DNA): TGTGCCAGCAGCCCGGACCTTGCAACTAATGAAAAACTGTTTTTT.

This chain connects TRBV7-3 to TRBJ2-2; no firm D call. Germline V gene data show CDR1 as SGHTA and CDR2 as FQGTGA. The CDR3 is 16 amino acids. Trimming shortened V by 6 bases and J by 5 bases, and 19 bases separated the two germline ends. The DNA for the CDR3 is TGTGCCAGCAGTTATAGCTCGGGCGCCGCGACCGGGGAGCTGTTTTTT. The encoded protein is CASSYSSGAATGELFF.

The chain links TRBV7-2 to TRBJ2-3; 11 bases are a match to TRBD2. V shed 1 base and J 0 bases; nucleotides not matched to a gene: 3. The CDR3 has 17 residues. The germline CDR1 and CDR2 sequences are SGHTA and FQGNSA. The CDR3 is CASSLGTSGSSTDTQYF. CDR3 nucleotides: TGTGCCAGCAGCTTAGGGACTAGCGGGTCTAGCACAGATACGCAGTATTTT.

CDR3 coding DNA: TGTGCCAGCAGTTACTCAAGGCAGGCCACTGAAGCTTTCTTT. Translation: CASSYSRQATEAFF. V usage is TRBV6-2 or TRBV6-3 and J usage is TRBJ1-1; D uncertain. Trimming pared 0 bases from V and 4 bases from J, leaving 9 bases between. Germline CDR1 MNHEY, CDR2 SVGEGT. CDR3 length equals 14 residues.

V is TRBV7-9 and J is TRBJ1-2; D might be TRBD1 (6 bases). Germline V gives CDR1 SEHNR, CDR2 FQNEAQ (reference sequence). The CDR3 contains 14 residues. Trimming took off 1 base at V and 8 bases at J, with 14 bases between the two ends. CDR3 nucleotide sequence: TGTGCCAGCAGCTTAGGGGGGCAGGGAAGCGGCTACACCTTC. Translation: CASSLGGQGSGYTF.